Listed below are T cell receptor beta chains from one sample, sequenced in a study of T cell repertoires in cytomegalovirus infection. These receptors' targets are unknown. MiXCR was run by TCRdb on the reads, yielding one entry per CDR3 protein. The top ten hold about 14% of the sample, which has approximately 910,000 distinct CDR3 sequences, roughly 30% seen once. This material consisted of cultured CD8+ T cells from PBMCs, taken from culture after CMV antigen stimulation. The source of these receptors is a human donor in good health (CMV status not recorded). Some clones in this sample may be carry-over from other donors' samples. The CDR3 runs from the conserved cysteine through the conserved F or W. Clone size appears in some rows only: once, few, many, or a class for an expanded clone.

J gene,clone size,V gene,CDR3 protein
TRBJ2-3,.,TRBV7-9,CASSLCDLAWRSDTQYF
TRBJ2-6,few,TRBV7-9,CASRISAGEFSGANVLTF
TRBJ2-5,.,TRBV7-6,CASVRVPQGETQYF
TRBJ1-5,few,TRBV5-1,CASSRDGGVQPQHF
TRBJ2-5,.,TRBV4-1,CASSPTDYGTQYF
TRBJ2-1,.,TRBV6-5,CASSPTHNPYNKQFF
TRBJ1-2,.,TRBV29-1,CSVVTGFGYTF
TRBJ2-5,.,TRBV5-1,CASSLGKTGIQETQYF
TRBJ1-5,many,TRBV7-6,CASSLGTGGRHQPQHF
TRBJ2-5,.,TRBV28,CASSSTGGVWETQYF
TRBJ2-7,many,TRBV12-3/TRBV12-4,CASSSGLAGDEQYF
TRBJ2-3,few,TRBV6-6,CASTGFHGDTQYF
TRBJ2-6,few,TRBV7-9,CASSSRAGGAGANVLTF
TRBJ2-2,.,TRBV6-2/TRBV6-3,CASSLSGGDGELFF
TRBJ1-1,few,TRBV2,CASSEIETRSTEAFF
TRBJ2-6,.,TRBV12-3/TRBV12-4,CASSLQGRVLYRGANVLTF
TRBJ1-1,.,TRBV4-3,CASSQVLGIEAFF
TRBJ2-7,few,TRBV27,CASGVDRNEQYF
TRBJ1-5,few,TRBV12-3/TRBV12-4,CASSLGGQGYNQPQHF
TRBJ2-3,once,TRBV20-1,CSARVNFIRDRGTDTQYF
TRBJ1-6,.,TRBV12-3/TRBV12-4,CASSFLPGRGEKDSPLHF
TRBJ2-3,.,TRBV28,CASTATDTDTQYF
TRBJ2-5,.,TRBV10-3,CATLTGGGETQYF
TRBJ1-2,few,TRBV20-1,CSAEEGGDYGYTF
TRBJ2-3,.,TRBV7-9,CASSSTTGARTDTQYF
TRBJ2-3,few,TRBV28,CASTFLRRKTDTQYF
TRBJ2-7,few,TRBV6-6,CASSVHPGQSYEQYF
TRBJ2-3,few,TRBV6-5,CASSDPGQLSTDTQYF
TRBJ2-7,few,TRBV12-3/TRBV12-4,CASSSGPQSGQYF
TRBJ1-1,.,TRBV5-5,CASSYLGTQNTEAFF
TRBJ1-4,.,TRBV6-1,CASSERPPQEKLFF
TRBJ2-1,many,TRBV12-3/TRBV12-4,CASSPPNEQFF
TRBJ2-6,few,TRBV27,CASSGPTESSGANVLTF
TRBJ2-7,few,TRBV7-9,CASSFYAGEQYF
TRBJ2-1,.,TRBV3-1,CASSASGGGDEQFF
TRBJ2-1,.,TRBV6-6,CASSLIYKEQFF
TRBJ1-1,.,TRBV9,CASSVSGPSPEAFF
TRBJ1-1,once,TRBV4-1,CASSQDSWTDTEAFF
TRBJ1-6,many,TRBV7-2,CASSLDLDNSPLHF
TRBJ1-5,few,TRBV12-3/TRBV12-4,CASSFLVRQGGLSNQPQHF
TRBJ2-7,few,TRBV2,CASYLLSMGTSGGNEQYF
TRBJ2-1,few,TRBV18,CASSPRDRDNEQFF
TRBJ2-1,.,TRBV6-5,CASSYPVTANEQFF
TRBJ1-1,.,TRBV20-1,CSASDTFPTEAFF
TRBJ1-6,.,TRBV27,CASSPRGADSPLHF
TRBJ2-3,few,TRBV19,CASSNRRQLRTDTQYF
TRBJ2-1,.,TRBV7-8,CASSQPGTGGRDEQFF
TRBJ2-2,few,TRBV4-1,CASSQRTVTSANTGELFF
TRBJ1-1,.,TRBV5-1,CASRPGTPNTEAFF
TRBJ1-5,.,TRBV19,CASSIVPNSNQPQHF
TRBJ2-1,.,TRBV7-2,CASSPAGTPQPNYNEQFF
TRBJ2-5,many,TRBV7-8,CASSPQSTPETQYF
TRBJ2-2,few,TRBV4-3,CASSHEGTGVPTGELFF
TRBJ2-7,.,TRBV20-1,CSARDVLAAPDEQYF
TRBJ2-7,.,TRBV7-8,CASSLGTKPYEQYF
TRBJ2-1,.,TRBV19,CASSIPPSGGPYNEQFF
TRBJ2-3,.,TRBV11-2,CASSLGGTDTDTQYF
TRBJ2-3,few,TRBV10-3,CAISESSRDRNTDTQYF
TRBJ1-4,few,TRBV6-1,CASKGQILNEKLFF
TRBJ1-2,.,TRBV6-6,CASSYADREGGYTF